The 3 T cell receptor beta chains presented below share a single source sample, sequenced in a study of blood T cells in healthy people across ages. Alongside a J-beta primer mix, a sample-barcoded 5' primer served in a second PCR lasting about 7 to 11 cycles. TCRdb re-analysed the 5' RACE reads in MiXCR, keeping a single row per CDR3 protein. Of over 1.5 million distinct CDR3 sequences detected, around half appear once; the ten largest clones hold less than 2.5%. Sequencing was performed on blood. Every receptor here comes from a woman aged 40 to 55 in good health.

This clonotype occurred a few times. The rearrangement joins TRBV4-2 to TRBJ2-1; D gene unclear. The CDR3 contains 12 residues. Germline V gene lookup returns CDR1 LGHNA and CDR2 YNFKEQ. V dropped 2 bases and J dropped 8 bases, with 7 bases sitting between them. The chain's CDR3 is CASSQIRDEQFF. In nucleotides, the CDR3 is TGTGCCAGCAGCCAAATTAGGGATGAGCAGTTCTTC.

V and J are TRBV6-5 and TRBJ1-1; 8 bases fit TRBD1. Germline CDR1 reads MNHEY; CDR2 reads SVGAGI. Trimming removed 5 bases from V and 6 bases from J; junction bases left unmatched: 11. The CDR3 is made up of 15 amino acids. The CDR3 bases are TGTGCCAGCAGTGAAAGCAGGGGGCGCGAATCTGAAGCTTTCTTT. It encodes CASSESRGRESEAFF.

The J gene is TRBJ2-7, the V gene TRBV13; the match to TRBD1 covers 7 bases. The CDR3 has 14 residues. Trimming cost V 5 bases and J 4 bases; bases outside gene matches: 8. In germline, CDR1 is PRHDT, CDR2 FYEKMQ (reference sequence). CDR3 residues: CASSARDSTYEQYF. DNA for the CDR3: TGTGCCAGCAGCGCCCGGGACAGTACTTACGAGCAGTACTTC.